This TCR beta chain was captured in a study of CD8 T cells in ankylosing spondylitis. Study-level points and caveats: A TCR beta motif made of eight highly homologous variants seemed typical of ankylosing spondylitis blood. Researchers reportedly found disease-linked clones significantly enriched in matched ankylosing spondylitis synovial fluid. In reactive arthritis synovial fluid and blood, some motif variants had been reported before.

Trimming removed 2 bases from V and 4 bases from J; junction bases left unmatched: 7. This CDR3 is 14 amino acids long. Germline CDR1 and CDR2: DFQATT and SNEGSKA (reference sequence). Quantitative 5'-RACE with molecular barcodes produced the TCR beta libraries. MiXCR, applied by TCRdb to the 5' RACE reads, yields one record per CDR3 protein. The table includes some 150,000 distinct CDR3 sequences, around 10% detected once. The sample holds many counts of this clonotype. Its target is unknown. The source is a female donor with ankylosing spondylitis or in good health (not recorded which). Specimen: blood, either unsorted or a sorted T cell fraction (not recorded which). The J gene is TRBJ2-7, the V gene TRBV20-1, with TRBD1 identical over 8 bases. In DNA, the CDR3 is TGCAGTGCTAGACGCCCCAGGGGGCAGTACGAGCAGTACTTC. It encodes CSARRPRGQYEQYF.